This record looks at one T cell receptor (beta chain) sequence and its context. This entry is derived from a study of blood T cell repertoires in COVID-19. V lost 0 bases and J lost 2; bases outside the gene matches: 0. The CDR3 has 14 amino acids. CDR1 is MNHEY, CDR2 SMNVEV, per germline (reference sequence). Here immunoSEQ multiplex PCR was the method, and the copy in TCRdb shows in-frame clones only, minus some. The repertoire includes about 300,000 clones, about 86% of them detected once, and roughly 1.2% sits in the top ten. V and J are TRBV27 and TRBJ1-2; 7 nucleotides match TRBD1. The TCR originated in a woman between 45 and 65 years old with acute or convalescent COVID-19. Specimen: peripheral blood. The CDR3 here is CASSLSQGNYGYTF. CDR3 in DNA: TGTGCCAGCAGTTTATCACAGGGGAACTATGGCTACACCTTC.